This TCR beta chain was sequenced for a study of cytomegalovirus exposure and HLA in healthy donors. Libraries were prepared by immunoSEQ multiplex PCR; TCRdb keeps only in-frame clonotypes and omits some of them. This table holds under 250,000 clones, around 78% found once. The CDR3 covers 13 residues. The germline V gene has CDR1 MNHEY and CDR2 SMNVEV (reference sequence). V was cut by 3 bases and J by 1 base, with 5 bases left in between. Study-wide results and caveats: Later, an analysis found that TCR clusters from the first cohort tended to co-occur in the 120 or so validation repertoires. Confirmation in vitro established that a few CMV-associated chains were specific for CMV antigens.

Details on this clone: Its antigen is not known.

Sequencing was done on a sample of PBMCs. The V gene is TRBV27, the J gene TRBJ2-3; tentatively, D is TRBD2 (5 bases). The sequence derives from a woman under 30 in good health and CMV-seronegative. The CDR3 DNA reads TGTGCCAGCAGTTTGGGAGGCACAGATACGCAGTATTTT. Its protein is CASSLGGTDTQYF.